The clone carrying this T cell receptor beta chain was observed a few times. The target antigen is unknown. This sample is part of a study of response to subunit inactivated influenza vaccine. Study-wide findings and caveats: That few new T cells are recruited by each seasonal influenza vaccination was the authors' suggestion.

Germline V gene data show CDR1 as LNHDA and CDR2 as SQIVND (reference sequence). The J segment lost 2 bases and the V segment lost 5 bases, leaving 11 bases of the junction unmatched. The CDR3 length is 19 residues. Via MiXCR, TCRdb re-called the RT-PCR reads, giving one row per CDR3 protein. The repertoire consists of 540,000 or so distinct CDR3 sequences, with 13% occurring once and the leading ten covering 10% to 15%. The sequenced sample was PBMCs from blood, obtained 45 days after vaccination. This TCR derives from a man aged 45-60 years who received an inactivated influenza vaccine. The chain recombines TRBV19 with TRBJ2-1, with 14 positions matching TRBD2. In DNA form, the CDR3 reads TGTGCCAGTAGTCTGGACGGTAAGGGACTAGCGGGGGCCTACAATGAGCAGTTCTTC. Protein sequence: CASSLDGKGLAGAYNEQFF.